This is a list of T cell receptor beta chains from one sample in a study of blood T cell repertoires in COVID-19. Some clones are missing from TCRdb's copy, which holds only in-frame ones; the method was immunoSEQ multiplex PCR. The sample consists of some 100,000 clones, roughly 90% of them appearing once. Sequencing was performed on peripheral blood. All receptors come from a human donor in a cohort sampled during active COVID-19. Each CDR3 is given with its conserved first and last residue. D genes are given only for firm matches. Clone sizes are given selectively: once, few, many, or a class where the clone is expanded.

J: TRBJ1-4; size: NA; V: TRBV29-1; D: NA; CDR3: CSVAGDNEKLFF; DNA: TGCAGCGTTGCAGGGGATAATGAAAAACTGTTTTTT
J: TRBJ2-3; size: NA; V: TRBV11-2; D: TRBD2; CDR3: CASSLPSGVPDTQYF; DNA: TGTGCCAGCAGCTTACCTAGCGGGGTCCCAGATACGCAGTATTTT
J: TRBJ1-6; size: NA; V: TRBV3-1/TRBV3-2; D: NA; CDR3: CASSPDGGGNSPLHF; DNA: TGTGCCAGCAGCCCAGATGGGGGCGGGAATTCACCCCTCCACTTT
J: TRBJ2-1; size: NA; V: TRBV12-3/TRBV12-4; D: NA; CDR3: CASRASGNNEQFF; DNA: TGTGCCAGCAGGGCCTCAGGGAACAATGAGCAGTTCTTC
J: TRBJ1-4; size: once; V: TRBV20-1; D: NA; CDR3: CSTLREKLFF; DNA: TGCAGCACTTTGAGAGAAAAACTGTTTTTT
J: TRBJ2-5; size: NA; V: TRBV3-1/TRBV3-2; D: NA; CDR3: CASSQETQYF; DNA: TGTGCCAGCTCACAAGAGACCCAGTACTTC
J: TRBJ2-7; size: NA; V: TRBV6-2/TRBV6-3; D: NA; CDR3: CASSYGRTYEQYF; DNA: TGTGCCAGCAGTTACGGCAGGACCTACGAGCAGTACTTC
J: TRBJ2-3; size: NA; V: TRBV30; D: NA; CDR3: CAWSGLVGTDTQYF; DNA: TGTGCCTGGAGTGGACTAGTAGGCACAGATACGCAGTATTTT
J: TRBJ1-2; size: NA; V: TRBV20-1; D: TRBD1; CDR3: CSADRGRGYTF; DNA: TGCAGTGCCGACAGGGGGCGAGGTTACACCTTC
J: TRBJ2-2; size: NA; V: TRBV10-2; D: TRBD2; CDR3: CASTRYSGANTGELFF; DNA: TGCGCCAGCACCCGTTATAGCGGGGCGAACACCGGGGAGCTGTTTTTT
J: TRBJ2-7; size: NA; V: TRBV3-1/TRBV3-2; D: TRBD2; CDR3: CASSPPGTSGRGEQYF; DNA: TGTGCCAGCAGCCCCCCAGGGACTAGCGGGAGAGGCGAGCAGTACTTC
J: TRBJ1-2; size: NA; V: TRBV12-3/TRBV12-4; D: NA; CDR3: CATSFGGYGYTF; DNA: TGTGCGACCAGTTTCGGGGGCTATGGCTACACCTTC
J: TRBJ1-3; size: NA; V: TRBV18; D: NA; CDR3: CASSPAGSLRNTIYF; DNA: TGTGCCAGCTCACCAGCCGGTAGCCTCCGAAACACCATATATTTT
J: TRBJ2-7; size: NA; V: TRBV19; D: NA; CDR3: CASSTKTGPAYEQYF; DNA: TGTGCCAGTAGTACCAAGACAGGACCAGCCTACGAGCAGTACTTC
J: TRBJ2-5; size: few; V: TRBV11-3; D: TRBD2; CDR3: CASSVGYLAGWEQETQYF; DNA: TGTGCCAGCAGCGTAGGCTATCTAGCGGGATGGGAACAAGAGACCCAGTACTTC
J: TRBJ2-7; size: NA; V: TRBV29-1; D: NA; CDR3: CSVSFDNLRSYEQYF; DNA: TGCAGCGTCTCTTTCGATAATCTACGCTCCTACGAGCAGTACTTC
J: TRBJ1-6; size: NA; V: TRBV11-3; D: NA; CDR3: CASSLVYRTNSPLHF; DNA: TGTGCCAGCAGCTTAGTGTACAGAACCAATTCACCCCTCCACTTT
J: TRBJ2-3; size: NA; V: TRBV5-1; D: TRBD1; CDR3: CASSQPDRGLSDTQYF; DNA: TGCGCCAGCAGCCAGCCTGACAGGGGGCTTTCAGATACGCAGTATTTT